This entry concerns a single TCR beta chain. Its specificity is not known. This entry comes from a study of vaccination and CD4 T cells after COVID-19. In the study overall: Researchers treated control cultures with a CEFX pool, an HIV-1 Nef pool, or no peptide.

V was clipped by 7 bases and J by 1 base, with 15 bases between them. There are 15 residues in the CDR3. Looked up from germline, CDR1 is MDHEN and CDR2 is SYDVKM. Cultured CD4+ T cell DNA underwent sequencing with the Oncomine TCR Beta short-read assay. Each CDR3 protein gets one entry after TCRdb re-called the PCR reads with MiXCR. The sample yields 6,900 or so distinct CDR3 sequences, around 39% seen once. The treatment is: approximately nine-day PBMC culture with coronavirus spike peptide pools or control peptides (ViraFEST assay). Collection of the unexposed donor's CD4+ T cells took place before the COVID-19 pandemic (2011-2018).

The origin of this receptor is a human donor in good health. The sample taken for sequencing was CD4+ T cells from blood, cultured in vitro. This chain uses TRBV28 with TRBJ2-3; TRBD1 might be the D (6 bases). This CDR3 is CASNPHRVGTDTQYF. The CDR3 nucleotides read TGTGCCAGCAATCCCCACAGGGTGGGCACAGATACGCAGTATTTT. Based on the CDR3 plus reference TRBV28 and TRBJ2-3, the full variable domain is DVKVTQSSRYLVKRTGEKVFLECVQDMDHENMFWYRQDPGLGLRLIYFSYDVKMKEKGDIPEGYSVSREKKERFSLILESASTNQTSMYLCASNPHRVGTDTQYFGPGTRLTVL.